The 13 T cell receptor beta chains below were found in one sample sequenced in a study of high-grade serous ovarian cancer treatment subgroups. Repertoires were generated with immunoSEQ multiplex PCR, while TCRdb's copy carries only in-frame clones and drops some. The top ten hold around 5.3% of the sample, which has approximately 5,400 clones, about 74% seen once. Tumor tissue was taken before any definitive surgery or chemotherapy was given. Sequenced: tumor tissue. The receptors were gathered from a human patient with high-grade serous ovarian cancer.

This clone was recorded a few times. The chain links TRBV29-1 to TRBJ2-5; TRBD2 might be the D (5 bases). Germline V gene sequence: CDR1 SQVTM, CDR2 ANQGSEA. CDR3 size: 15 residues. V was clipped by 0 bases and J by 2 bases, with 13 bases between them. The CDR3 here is CSVEEGLGRQETQYF. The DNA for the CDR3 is TGCAGCGTTGAAGAAGGACTCGGCCGGCAAGAGACCCAGTACTTC.

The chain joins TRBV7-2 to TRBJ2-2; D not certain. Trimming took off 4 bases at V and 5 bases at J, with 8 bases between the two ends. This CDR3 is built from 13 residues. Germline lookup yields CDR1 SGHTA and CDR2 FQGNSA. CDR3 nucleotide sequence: TGTGCCAGCAGCTGGTGGTGGACCGGGGAGCTGTTTTTT. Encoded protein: CASSWWWTGELFF.

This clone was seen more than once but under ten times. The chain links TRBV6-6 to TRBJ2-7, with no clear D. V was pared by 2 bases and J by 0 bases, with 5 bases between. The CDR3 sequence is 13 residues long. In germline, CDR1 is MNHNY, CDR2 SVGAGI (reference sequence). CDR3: CASSYLGSYEQYF. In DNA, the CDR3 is TGTGCCAGCAGTTACCTCGGCTCCTACGAGCAGTACTTC.

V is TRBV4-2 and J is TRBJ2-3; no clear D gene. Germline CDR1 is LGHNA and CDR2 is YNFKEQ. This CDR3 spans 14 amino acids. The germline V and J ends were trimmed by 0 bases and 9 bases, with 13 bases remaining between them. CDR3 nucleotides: TGTGCCAGCAGCCAAGAAACGAGCGAGACCACGCAGTATTTT. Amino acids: CASSQETSETTQYF.

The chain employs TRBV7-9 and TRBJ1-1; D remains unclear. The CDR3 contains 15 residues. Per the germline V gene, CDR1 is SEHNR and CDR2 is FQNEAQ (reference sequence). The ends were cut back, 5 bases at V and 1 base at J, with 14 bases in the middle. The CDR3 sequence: CASSPSLGKNTEAFF. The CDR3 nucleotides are TGTGCCAGCAGCCCTAGCCTAGGCAAGAACACTGAAGCTTTCTTT.

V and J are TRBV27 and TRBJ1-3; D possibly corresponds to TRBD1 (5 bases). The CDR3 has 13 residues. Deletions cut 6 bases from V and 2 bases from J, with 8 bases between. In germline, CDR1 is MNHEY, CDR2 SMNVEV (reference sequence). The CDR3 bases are TGTGCCAGCAGACGGGACCCTGGAAACACCATATATTTT. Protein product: CASRRDPGNTIYF.

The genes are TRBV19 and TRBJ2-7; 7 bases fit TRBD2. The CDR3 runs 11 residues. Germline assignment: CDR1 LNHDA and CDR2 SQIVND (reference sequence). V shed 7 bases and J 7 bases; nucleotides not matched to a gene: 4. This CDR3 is CASTPGGEQYF. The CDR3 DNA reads TGTGCCAGTACCCCCGGGGGGGAGCAGTACTTC.

DNA of the CDR3: TGTGCCAGCAGCTTTTCGGGCCATGGAAATGAGCAGTTCTTC. It specifies CASSFSGHGNEQFF. J is TRBJ2-1 and V is TRBV7-9; D remains ambiguous. Germline CDR1 SEHNR, CDR2 FQNEAQ (reference sequence). The CDR3 loop spans 14 amino acids. Trimming took 3 bases from V and 7 from J, leaving 13 bases between them.

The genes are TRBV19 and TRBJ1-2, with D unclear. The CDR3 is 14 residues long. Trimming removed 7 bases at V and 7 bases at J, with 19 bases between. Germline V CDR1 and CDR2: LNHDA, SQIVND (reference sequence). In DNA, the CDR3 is TGTGCCAGTAAACATGGAAACCCCAGCTCTGGCTACACCTTC. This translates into CASKHGNPSSGYTF.

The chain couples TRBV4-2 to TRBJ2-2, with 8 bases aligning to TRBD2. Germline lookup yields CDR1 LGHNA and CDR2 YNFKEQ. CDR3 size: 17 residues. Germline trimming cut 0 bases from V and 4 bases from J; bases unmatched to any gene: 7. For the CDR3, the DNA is TGTGCCAGCAGCCAAGATTGGTCGGGGGGGATCACCGGGGAGCTGTTTTTT. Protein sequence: CASSQDWSGGITGELFF.

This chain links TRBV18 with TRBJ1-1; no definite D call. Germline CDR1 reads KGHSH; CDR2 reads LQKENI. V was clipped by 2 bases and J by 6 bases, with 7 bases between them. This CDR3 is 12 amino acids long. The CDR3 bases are TGTGCCAGCTCACCATCCCACCCTGAAGCTTTCTTT. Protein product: CASSPSHPEAFF.

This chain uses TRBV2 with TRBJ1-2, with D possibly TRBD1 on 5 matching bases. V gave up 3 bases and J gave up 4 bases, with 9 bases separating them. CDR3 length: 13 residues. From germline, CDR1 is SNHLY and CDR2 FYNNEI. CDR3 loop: CASSEGGIYGYTF. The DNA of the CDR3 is TGTGCCAGCAGTGAGGGGGGGATCTATGGCTACACCTTC.

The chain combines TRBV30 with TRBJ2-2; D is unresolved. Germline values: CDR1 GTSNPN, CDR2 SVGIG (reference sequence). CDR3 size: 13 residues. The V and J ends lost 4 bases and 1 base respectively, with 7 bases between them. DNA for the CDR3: TGTGCCTGGAATTCGTGGAACACCGGGGAGCTGTTTTTT. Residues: CAWNSWNTGELFF. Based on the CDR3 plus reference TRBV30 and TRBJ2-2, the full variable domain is SQTIHQWPATLVQPVGSPLSLECTVEGTSNPNLYWYRQAAGRGLQLLFYSVGIGQISSEVPQNLSASRPQDRQFILSSKKLLLSDSGFYLCAWNSWNTGELFFGEGSRLTVL.